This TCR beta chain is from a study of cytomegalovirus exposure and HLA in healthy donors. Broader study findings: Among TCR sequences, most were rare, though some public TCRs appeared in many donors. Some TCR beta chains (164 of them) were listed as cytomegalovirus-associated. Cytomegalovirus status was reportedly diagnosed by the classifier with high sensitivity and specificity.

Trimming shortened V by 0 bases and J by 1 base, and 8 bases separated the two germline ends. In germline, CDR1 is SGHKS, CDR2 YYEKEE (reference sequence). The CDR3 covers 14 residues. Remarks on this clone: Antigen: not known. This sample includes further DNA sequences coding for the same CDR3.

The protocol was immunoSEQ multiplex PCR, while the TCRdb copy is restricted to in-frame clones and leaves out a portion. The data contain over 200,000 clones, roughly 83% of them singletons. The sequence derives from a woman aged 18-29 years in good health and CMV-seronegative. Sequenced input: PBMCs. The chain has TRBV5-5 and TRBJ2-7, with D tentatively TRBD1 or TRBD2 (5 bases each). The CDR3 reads CASSLVGRSYEQYF. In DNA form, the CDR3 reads TGTGCCAGCAGCTTGGTGGGACGGTCCTACGAGCAGTACTTC.